This T cell receptor (beta chain) was retrieved from a study of T cell repertoires in aging, cancer and after chemotherapy. Whole-study context: Over several months to years, re-sampled healthy donor repertoires clearly shared clones.

This clonotype has only a few counts. Its specificity is not known. Peripheral blood genomic DNA, not sorted cells or RNA, was the template. Germline V lookup: CDR1 SGHAT, CDR2 FQNNGV. Trimming removed 0 bases at V and 4 bases at J, with 6 bases between. CDR3 length equals 14 residues. Study-wide points: Untreated cancer patients had significantly lower blood TCR diversity than age-matched healthy donors. Healthy donors lost TCR diversity with age mainly through richness, cancer patients through richness and evenness. The repertoire data cannot show anything about immunological memory following chemotherapy.

Multiplex touch-down PCR with TRB-A/B primers amplified rearranged V-D-J TRB sequences. TCRdb re-called the multiplex PCR reads through MiXCR, storing one row per CDR3 protein. The table includes about 5,200 distinct CDR3 sequences, approximately 29% detected once. The V call is TRBV11-2, the J call TRBJ1-4, with TRBD1 as a possible D gene (5 bases). Sequenced: blood. The receptor comes from a human donor in good health. In nucleotides, the CDR3 is TGTGCCAGCAGCTTAGACAGGGTTAATGAAAAACTGTTTTTT. Amino acid sequence: CASSLDRVNEKLFF.